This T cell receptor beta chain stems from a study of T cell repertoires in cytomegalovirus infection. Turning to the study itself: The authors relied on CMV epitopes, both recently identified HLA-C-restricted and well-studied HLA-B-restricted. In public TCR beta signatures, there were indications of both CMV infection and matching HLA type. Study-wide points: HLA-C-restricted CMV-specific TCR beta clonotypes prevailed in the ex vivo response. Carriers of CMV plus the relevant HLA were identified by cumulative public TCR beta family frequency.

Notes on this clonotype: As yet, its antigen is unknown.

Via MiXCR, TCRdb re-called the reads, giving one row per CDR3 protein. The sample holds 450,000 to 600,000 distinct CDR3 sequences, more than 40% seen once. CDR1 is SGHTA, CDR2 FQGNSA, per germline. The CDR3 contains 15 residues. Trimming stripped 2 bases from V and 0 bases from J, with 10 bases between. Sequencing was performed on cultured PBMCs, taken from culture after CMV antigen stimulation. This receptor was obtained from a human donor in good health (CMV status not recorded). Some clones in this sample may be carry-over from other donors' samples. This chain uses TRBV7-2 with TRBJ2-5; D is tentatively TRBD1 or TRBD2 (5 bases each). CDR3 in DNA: TGTGCCAGCAGCTTATATGGGACGGACCAAGAGACCCAGTACTTC. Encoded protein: CASSLYGTDQETQYF. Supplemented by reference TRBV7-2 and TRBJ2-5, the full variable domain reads GAGVSQSPSNKVTEKGKDVELRCDPISGHTALYWYRQSLGQGLEFLIYFQGNSAPDKSGLPSDRFSAERTGGSVSTLTIQRTQQEDSAVYLCASSLYGTDQETQYFGPGTRLLVL.